This TCR beta chain appears in the sequencing data of a study of T cell repertoires in cytomegalovirus infection. Study summary: Epitope selection comprised recently identified HLA-C-restricted CMV epitopes and well-studied HLA-B-restricted CMV epitopes. Carrying CMV and the relevant HLA type showed in public TCR beta signatures. General study results and limits: Clonotype analysis showed dominance of the ex vivo response by HLA-C-restricted CMV-specific TCR beta clonotypes.

V was clipped by 6 bases and J by 7 bases, with 18 bases between them. This CDR3 region has 14 residues. Per the germline V gene, CDR1 is MDHEN and CDR2 is SYDVKM. One entry per CDR3 protein results from TCRdb running MiXCR on the reads. The sample carries about 360,000 distinct CDR3 sequences, 34% recorded once. This clonotype has a count of ten or more. Its antigen is not known. The V gene is TRBV28, the J gene TRBJ1-2, with TRBD1 as a possible D gene (6 bases). This sequence was found in a human donor in good health (CMV status not recorded). Some clones in this sample may be carry-over from other donors' samples. The input for sequencing was cultured PBMCs, taken from culture after CMV antigen stimulation. The CDR3 protein is CASSRTGLGGGYTF. For the CDR3, the DNA is TGTGCCAGCAGCCGTACAGGGCTCGGGGGTGGCTACACCTTC.